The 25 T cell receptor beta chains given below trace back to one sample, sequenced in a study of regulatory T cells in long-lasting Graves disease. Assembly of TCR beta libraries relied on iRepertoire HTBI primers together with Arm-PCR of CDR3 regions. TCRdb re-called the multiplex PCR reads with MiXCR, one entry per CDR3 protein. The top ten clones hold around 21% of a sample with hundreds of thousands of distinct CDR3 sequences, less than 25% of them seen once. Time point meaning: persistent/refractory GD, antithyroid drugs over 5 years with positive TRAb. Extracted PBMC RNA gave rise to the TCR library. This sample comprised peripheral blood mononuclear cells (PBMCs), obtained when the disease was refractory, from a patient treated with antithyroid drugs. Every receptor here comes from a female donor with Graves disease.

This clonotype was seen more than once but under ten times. CDR3 bases: TGTGCCAGCAGCTTCATGGCATTGACTGGAAACACCATATATTTT. This codes for CASSFMALTGNTIYF. The V call is TRBV7-9, the J call TRBJ1-3; D is undetermined. The germline V gene has CDR1 SEHNR and CDR2 FQNEAQ (reference sequence). Deletions cut 3 bases from V and 2 bases from J, with 11 bases between. The CDR3 totals 15 residues.

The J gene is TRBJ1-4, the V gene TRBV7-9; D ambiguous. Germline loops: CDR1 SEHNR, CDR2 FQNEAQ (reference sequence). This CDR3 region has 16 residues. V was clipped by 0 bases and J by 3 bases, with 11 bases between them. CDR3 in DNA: TGTGCCAGCAGCTTAGCAGGGCTAACGGCTAATGAAAAACTGTTTTTT. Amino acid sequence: CASSLAGLTANEKLFF.

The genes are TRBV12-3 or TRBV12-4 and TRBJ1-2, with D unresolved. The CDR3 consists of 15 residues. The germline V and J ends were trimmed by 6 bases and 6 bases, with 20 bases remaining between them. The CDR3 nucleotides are TGTGCCAGCAGCCCCCCGGGCTCTCGTTCGAATGGCTACACCTTC. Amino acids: CASSPPGSRSNGYTF.

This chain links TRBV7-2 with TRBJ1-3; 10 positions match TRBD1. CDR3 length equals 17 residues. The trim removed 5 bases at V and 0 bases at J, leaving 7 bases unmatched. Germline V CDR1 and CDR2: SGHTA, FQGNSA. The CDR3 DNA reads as TGTGCCAGCAGCCCCTTGACAGGGGGCCTCTCTGGAAACACCATATATTTT. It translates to CASSPLTGGLSGNTIYF.

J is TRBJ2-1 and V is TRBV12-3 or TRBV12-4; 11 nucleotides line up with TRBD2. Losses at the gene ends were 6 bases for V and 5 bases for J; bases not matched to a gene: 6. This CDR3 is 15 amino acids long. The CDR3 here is CASSPGGLADNEQFF. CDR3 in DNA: TGTGCCAGCAGCCCCGGGGGACTAGCGGACAATGAGCAGTTCTTC.

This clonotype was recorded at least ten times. Here the CDR3 DNA reads TGTGCCAGCAGTTACCTGGGACCAAGCTCCTACGAGCAGTACTTC. Protein product: CASSYLGPSSYEQYF. The genes are TRBV6-2 or TRBV6-3 and TRBJ2-7; either TRBD1 or TRBD2 may fit D (5 bases each). Germline V gene data show CDR1 as MNHEY and CDR2 as SVGEGT. Between the trimmed V and J ends, which lost 2 bases and 0 bases, there was a span of 11 bases. This CDR3 region has 15 residues.

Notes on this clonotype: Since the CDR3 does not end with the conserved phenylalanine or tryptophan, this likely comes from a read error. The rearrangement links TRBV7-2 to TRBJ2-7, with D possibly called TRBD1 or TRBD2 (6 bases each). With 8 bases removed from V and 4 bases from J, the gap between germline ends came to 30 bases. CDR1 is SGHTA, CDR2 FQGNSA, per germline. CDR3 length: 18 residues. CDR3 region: CASGGWGRAAAPDYEQYL. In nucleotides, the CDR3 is TGTGCCAGCGGGGGGTGGGGGCGCGCGGCGGCCCCTGATTACGAGCAGTACCTC.

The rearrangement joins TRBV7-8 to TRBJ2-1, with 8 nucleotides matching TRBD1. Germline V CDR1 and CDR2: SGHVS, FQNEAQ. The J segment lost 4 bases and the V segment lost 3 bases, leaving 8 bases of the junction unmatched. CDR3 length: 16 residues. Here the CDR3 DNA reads TGTGCCAGCAGCTTCCCGGGACAGGTGTATTACAATGAGCAGTTCTTC. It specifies CASSFPGQVYYNEQFF.

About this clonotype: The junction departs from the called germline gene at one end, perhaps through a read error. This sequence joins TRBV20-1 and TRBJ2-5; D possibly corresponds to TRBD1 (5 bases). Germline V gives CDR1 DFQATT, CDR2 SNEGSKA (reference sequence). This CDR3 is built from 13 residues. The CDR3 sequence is CCARDFREETQYF. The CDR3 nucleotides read TGCTGTGCTAGAGATTTCAGGGAAGAGACCCAGTACTTC.

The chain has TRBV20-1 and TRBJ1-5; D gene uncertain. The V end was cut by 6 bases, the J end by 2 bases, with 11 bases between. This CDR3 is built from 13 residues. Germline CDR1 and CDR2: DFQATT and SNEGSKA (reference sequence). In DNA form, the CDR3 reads TGCAGTGCGTTAGATGGGGGCAATCAGCCCCAGCATTTT. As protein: CSALDGGNQPQHF.

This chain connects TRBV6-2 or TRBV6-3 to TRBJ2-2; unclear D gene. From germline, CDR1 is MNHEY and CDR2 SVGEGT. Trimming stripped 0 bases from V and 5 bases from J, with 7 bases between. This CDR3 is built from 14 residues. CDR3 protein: CASSYSRLTGELFF. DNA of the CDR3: TGTGCCAGCAGTTACTCGAGGTTAACCGGGGAGCTGTTTTTT.

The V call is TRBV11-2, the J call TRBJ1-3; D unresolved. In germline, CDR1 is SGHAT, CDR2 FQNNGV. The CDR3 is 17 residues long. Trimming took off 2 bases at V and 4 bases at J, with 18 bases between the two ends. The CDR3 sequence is CASSLIASRLSGNTIYF. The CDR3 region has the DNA TGTGCCAGCAGCTTAATCGCCAGCCGACTGTCAGGAAACACCATATATTTT.

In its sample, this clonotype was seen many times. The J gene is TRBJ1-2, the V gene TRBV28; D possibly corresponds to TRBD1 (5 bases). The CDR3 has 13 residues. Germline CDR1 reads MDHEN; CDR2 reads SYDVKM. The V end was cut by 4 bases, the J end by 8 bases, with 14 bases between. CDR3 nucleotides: TGTGCCAGCAGTTCCGGGACGGCCCTGGGCTACACCTTC. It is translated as CASSSGTALGYTF.

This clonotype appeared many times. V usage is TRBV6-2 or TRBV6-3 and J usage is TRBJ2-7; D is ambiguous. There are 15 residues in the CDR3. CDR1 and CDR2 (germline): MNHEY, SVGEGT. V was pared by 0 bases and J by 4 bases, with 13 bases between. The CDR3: CASSYSFDTLYEQYF. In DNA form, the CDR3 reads TGTGCCAGCAGTTACTCCTTCGACACTTTGTACGAGCAGTACTTC.

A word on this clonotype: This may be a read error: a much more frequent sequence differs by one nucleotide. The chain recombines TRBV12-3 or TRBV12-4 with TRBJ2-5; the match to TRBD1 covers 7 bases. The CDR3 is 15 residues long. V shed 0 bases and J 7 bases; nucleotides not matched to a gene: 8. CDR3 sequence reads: CASSLAGGAEVTQYF. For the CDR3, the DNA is TGTGCCAGCAGTTTAGCAGGGGGCGCTGAGGTGACCCAGTACTTC.

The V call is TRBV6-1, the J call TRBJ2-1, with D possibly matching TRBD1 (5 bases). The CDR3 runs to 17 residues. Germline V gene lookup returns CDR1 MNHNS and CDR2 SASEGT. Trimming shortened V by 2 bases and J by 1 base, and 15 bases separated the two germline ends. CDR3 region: CASSEFGRGSSYNEQFF. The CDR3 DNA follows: TGTGCCAGCAGTGAATTCGGAAGGGGTAGTTCCTACAATGAGCAGTTCTTC.

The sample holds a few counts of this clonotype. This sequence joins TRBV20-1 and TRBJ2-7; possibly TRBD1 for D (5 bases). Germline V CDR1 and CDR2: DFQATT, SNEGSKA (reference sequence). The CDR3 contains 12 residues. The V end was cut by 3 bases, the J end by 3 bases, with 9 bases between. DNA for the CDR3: TGCAGTGCTAGTAAGGGGCACTACGAGCAGTACTTC. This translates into CSASKGHYEQYF.

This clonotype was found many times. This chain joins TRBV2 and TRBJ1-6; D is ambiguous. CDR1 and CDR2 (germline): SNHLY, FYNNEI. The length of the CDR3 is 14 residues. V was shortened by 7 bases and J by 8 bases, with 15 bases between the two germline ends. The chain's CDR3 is CASTPWREDSPLHF. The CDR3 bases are TGTGCCAGCACCCCGTGGCGGGAGGATTCACCCCTCCACTTT.

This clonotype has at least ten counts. The CDR3 DNA reads as TGTGCCACCAGTGGACAGGGGGCTGGTCAGCCCCAGCATTTT. It translates to CATSGQGAGQPQHF. The chain combines TRBV24-1 with TRBJ1-5, with 10 bases fitting TRBD1. Trimming took 5 bases from V and 6 from J; bases not matched to a gene: 3. The CDR3 is 14 residues long. Germline CDR1 is KGHDR and CDR2 is SFDVKD.

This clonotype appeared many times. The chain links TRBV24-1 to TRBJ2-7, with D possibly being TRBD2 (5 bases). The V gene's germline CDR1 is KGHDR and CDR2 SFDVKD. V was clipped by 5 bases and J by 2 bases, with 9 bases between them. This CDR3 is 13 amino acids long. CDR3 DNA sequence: TGTGCCACCAGTGCCGAGGGTACCTACGAGCAGTACTTC. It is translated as CATSAEGTYEQYF.

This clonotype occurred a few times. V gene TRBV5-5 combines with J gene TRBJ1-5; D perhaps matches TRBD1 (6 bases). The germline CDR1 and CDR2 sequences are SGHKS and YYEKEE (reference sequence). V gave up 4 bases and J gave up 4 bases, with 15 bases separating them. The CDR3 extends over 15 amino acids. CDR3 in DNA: TGTGCCAGCAGCCTGGCCCCAGGGGCAAATCAGCCCCAGCATTTT. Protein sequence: CASSLAPGANQPQHF.

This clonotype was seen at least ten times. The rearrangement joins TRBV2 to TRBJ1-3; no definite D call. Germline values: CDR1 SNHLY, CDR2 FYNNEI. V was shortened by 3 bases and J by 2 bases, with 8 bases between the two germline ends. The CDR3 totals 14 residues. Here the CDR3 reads CASSEGYAGNTIYF. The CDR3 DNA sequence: TGTGCCAGCAGTGAGGGATACGCTGGAAACACCATATATTTT.

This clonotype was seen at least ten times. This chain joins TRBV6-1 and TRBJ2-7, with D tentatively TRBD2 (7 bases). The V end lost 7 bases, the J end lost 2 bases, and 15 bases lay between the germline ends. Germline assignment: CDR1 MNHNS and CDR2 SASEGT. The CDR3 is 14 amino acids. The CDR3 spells CASKLGRGTYEQYF. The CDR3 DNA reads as TGTGCCAGCAAACTAGGGAGGGGGACCTACGAGCAGTACTTC.

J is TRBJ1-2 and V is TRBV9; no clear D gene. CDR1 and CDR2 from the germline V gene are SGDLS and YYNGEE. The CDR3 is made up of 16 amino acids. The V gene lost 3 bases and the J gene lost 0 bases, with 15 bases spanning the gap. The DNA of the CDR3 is TGTGCCAGCAGCGCTGGATGGCCGCCAGCTAACTATGGCTACACCTTC. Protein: CASSAGWPPANYGYTF.

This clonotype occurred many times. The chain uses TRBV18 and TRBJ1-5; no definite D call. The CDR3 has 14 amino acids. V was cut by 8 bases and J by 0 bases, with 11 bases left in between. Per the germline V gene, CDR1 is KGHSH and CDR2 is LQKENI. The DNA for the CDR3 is TGTGCCAGCAGCCCCAGCGATAGCAATCAGCCCCAGCATTTT. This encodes CASSPSDSNQPQHF.